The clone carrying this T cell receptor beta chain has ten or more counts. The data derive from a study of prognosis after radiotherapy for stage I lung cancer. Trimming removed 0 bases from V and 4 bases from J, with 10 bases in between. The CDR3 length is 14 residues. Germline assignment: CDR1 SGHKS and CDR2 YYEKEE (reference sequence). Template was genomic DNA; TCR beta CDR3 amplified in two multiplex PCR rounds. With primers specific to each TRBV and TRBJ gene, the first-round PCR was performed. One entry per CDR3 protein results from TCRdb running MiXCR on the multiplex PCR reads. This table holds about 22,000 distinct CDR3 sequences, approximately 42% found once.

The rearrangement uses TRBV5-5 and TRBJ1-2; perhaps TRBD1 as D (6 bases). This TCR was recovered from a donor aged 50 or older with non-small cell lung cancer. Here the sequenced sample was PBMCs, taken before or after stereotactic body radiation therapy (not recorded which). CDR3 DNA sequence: TGTGCCAGCAGCTTGGCCTCCAGGGGCTATGGCTACACCTTC. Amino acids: CASSLASRGYGYTF.